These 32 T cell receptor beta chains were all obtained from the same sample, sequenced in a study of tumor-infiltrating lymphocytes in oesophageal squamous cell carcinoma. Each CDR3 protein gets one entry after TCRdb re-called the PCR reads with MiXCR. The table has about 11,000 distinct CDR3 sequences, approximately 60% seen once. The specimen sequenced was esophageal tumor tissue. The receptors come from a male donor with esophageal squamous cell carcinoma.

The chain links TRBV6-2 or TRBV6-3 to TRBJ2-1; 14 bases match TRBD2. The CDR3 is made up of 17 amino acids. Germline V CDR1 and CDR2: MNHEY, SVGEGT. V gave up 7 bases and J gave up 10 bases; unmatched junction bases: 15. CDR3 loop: CASTGSGGLAGVKEQFF. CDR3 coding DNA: TGTGCCAGCACCGGATCAGGGGGACTAGCGGGAGTAAAGGAGCAGTTCTTC.

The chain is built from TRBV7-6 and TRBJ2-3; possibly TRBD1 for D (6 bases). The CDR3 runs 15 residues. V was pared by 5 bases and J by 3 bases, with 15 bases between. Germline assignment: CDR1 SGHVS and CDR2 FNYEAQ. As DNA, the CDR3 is TGTGCCAGCAGCAAGCACAGGGACCGTACAGATACGCAGTATTTT. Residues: CASSKHRDRTDTQYF.

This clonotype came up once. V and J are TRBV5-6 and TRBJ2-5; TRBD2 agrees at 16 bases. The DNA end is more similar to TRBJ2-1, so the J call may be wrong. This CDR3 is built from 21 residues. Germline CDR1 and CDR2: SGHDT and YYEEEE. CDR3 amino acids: CASSLEIDRPPGLAGGEGQFF. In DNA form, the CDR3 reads TGTGCCAGCAGCTTGGAAATTGACAGGCCCCCGGGACTAGCGGGAGGGGAGGGGCAGTTCTTC.

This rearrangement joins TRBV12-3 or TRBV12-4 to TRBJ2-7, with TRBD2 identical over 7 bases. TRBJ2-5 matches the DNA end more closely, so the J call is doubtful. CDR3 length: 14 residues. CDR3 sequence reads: CASTLRAGEETQYF. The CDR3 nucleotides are TGTGCCAGCACCCTGCGGGCGGGGGAAGAGACCCAGTACTTC.

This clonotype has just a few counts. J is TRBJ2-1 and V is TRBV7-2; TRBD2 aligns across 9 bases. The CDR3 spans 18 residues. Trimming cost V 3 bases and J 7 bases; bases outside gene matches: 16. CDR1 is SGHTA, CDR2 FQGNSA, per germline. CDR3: CASSLAFAGLAFGNEQFF. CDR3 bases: TGTGCCAGCAGCTTGGCCTTCGCGGGACTAGCATTTGGTAATGAGCAGTTCTTC.

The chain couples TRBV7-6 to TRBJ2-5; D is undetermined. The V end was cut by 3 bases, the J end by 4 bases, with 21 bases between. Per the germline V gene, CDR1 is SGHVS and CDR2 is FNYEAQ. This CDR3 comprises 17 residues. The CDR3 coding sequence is TGTGCCAGCAGCTTTTCATTGACTGCCGGGTCCGTAGAGACCCAGTACTTC. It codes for CASSFSLTAGSVETQYF. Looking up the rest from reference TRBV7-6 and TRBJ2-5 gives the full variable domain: GAGVSQSPRYKVTKRGQDVALRCDPISGHVSLYWYRQALGQGPEFLTYFNYEAQQDKSGLPNDRFSAERPEGSISTLTIQRTEQRDSAMYRCASSFSLTAGSVETQYFGPGTRLLVL.

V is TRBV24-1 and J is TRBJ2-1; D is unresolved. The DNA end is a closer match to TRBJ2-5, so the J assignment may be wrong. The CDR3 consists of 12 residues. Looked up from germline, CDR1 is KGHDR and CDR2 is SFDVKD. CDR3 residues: CATSAPQETQYF. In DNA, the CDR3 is TGTGCCACCAGTGCCCCTCAAGAGACCCAGTACTTC.

This chain's CDR3 is CASSGSGVETQYF. Written as DNA, the CDR3 is TGCGCCAGCAGTGGATCGGGAGTGGAGACCCAGTACTTC. This chain joins TRBV10-1 and TRBJ2-1; the D gene is possibly TRBD2 (6 bases). TRBJ2-5 matches the DNA end more closely, so the J call is doubtful. Germline CDR1 reads WNHNN; CDR2 reads SYGVQD (reference sequence). The CDR3 is 13 amino acids.

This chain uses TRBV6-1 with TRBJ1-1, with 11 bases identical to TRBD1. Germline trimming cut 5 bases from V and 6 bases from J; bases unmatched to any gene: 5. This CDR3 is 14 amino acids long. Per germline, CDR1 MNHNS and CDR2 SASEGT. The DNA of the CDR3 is TGTGCCAGCAGTCCACGGACAGGGGGCTCTGAAGCTTTCTTT. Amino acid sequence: CASSPRTGGSEAFF.

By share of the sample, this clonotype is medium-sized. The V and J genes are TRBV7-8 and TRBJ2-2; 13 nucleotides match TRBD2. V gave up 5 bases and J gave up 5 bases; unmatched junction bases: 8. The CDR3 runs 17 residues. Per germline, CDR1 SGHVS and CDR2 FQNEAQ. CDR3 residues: CASSQTSGRAGTGELFF. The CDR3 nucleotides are TGTGCCAGCAGCCAAACTAGCGGGAGGGCCGGAACCGGGGAGCTGTTTTTT.

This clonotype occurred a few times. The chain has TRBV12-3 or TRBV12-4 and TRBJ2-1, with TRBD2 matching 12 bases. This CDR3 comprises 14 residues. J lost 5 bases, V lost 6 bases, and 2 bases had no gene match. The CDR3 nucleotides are TGTGCCAGCAGCTGGACTAGCGGGAACAATGAGCAGTTCTTC. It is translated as CASSWTSGNNEQFF.

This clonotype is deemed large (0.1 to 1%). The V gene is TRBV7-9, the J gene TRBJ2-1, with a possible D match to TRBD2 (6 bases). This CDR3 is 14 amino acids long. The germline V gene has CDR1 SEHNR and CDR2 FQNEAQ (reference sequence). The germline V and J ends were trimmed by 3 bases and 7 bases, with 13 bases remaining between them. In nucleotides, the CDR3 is TGTGCCAGCAGCTTTTCGGGACTCAGGAATGAGCAGTTCTTC. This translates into CASSFSGLRNEQFF. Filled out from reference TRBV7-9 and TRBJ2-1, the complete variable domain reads DTGVSQNPRHKITKRGQNVTFRCDPISEHNRLYWYRQTLGQGPEFLTYFQNEAQLEKSRLLSDRFSAERPKGSFSTLEIQRTEQGDSAMYLCASSFSGLRNEQFFGPGTRLTVL.

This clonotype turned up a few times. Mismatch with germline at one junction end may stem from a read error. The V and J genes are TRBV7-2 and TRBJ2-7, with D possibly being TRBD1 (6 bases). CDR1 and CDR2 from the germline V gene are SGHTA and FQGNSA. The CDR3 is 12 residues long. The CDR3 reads CASSLAIGQKFF. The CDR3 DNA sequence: TGTGCCAGCAGCTTAGCTATTGGACAGAAGTTCTTC.

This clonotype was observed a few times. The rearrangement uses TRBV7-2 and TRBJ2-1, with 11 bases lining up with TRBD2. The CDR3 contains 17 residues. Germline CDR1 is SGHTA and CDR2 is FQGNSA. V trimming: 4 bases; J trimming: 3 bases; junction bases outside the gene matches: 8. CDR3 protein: CASSSLEGLAVYNEQFF. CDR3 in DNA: TGTGCCAGCAGCTCCTTGGAGGGACTAGCGGTCTACAATGAGCAGTTCTTC.

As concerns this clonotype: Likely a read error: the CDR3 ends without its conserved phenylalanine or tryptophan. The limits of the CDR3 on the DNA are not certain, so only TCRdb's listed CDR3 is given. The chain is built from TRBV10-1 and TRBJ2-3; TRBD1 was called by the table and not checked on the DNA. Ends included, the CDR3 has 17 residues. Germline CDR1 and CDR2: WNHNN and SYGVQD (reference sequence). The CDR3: CASSAGTGAGMATPSVR.

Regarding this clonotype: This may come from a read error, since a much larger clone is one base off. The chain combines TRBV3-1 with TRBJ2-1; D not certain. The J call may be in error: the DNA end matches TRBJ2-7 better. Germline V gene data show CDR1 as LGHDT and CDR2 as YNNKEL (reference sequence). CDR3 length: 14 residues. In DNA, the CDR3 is TGTGCCAGCAGCCAAGAAGCCTCCTCCTATGAGCAGTACTTC. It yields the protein CASSQEASSYEQYF.

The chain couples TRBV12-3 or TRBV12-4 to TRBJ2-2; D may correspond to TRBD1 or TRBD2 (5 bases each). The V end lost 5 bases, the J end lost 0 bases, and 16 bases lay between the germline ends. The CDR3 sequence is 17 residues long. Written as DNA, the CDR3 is TGTGCCAGCAGTCCAAGGGGACCAATGCCGAACACCGGGGAGCTGTTTTTT. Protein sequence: CASSPRGPMPNTGELFF.

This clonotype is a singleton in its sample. The CDR3 sequence is CACQGDQSRTQYF. CDR3 nucleotides: TGTGCCTGCCAGGGGGACCAGTCCAGGACCCAGTACTTC. The V and J genes are TRBV6-2 or TRBV6-3 and TRBJ2-5; 7 bases line up with TRBD1. V was pared by 11 bases and J by 7 bases, with 13 bases of the junction left unmatched. The CDR3 runs 13 residues. Germline V gene lookup returns CDR1 MNHEY and CDR2 SVGEGT.

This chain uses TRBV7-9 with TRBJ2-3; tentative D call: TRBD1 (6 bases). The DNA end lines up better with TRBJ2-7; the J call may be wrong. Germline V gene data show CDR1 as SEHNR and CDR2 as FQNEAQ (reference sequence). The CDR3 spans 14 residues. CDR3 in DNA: TGTGCCAGCAGCCCACCCAACAGGGTCTACGAGCAGTACTTC. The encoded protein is CASSPPNRVYEQYF.

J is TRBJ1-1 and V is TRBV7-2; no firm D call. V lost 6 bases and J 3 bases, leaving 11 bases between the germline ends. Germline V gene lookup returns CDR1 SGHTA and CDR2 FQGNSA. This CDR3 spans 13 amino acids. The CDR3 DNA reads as TGTGCCAGCAGGCGCGGTAGGGACACTGAAGCTTTCTTT. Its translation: CASRRGRDTEAFF.

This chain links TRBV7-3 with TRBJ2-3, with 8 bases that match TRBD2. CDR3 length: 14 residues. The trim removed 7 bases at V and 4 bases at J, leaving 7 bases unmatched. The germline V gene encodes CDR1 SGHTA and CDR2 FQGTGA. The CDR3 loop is CASTTGGPADTQYF. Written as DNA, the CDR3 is TGTGCCAGCACCACGGGAGGGCCGGCAGATACGCAGTATTTT.

This chain's CDR3 is CASSFGVISGFEQFF. The DNA for the CDR3 is TGTGCCAGCAGCTTTGGGGTAATTTCGGGATTTGAGCAGTTCTTC. V gene TRBV7-2 combines with J gene TRBJ2-1; tentative D call: TRBD2 (5 bases). This CDR3 comprises 15 residues. The ends were cut back, 3 bases at V and 9 bases at J, with 18 bases in the middle. Germline assignment: CDR1 SGHTA and CDR2 FQGNSA. Based on the CDR3 plus reference TRBV7-2 and TRBJ2-1, the full variable domain is GAGVSQSPSNKVTEKGKDVELRCDPISGHTALYWYRQSLGQGLEFLIYFQGNSAPDKSGLPSDRFSAERTGGSVSTLTIQRTQQEDSAVYLCASSFGVISGFEQFFGPGTRLTVL.

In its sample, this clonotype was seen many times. For the CDR3, the DNA is TGCAGTGCGGAGCCGGGACTAACCTCTAATGAGCAGTTCTTC. Amino acids: CSAEPGLTSNEQFF. The chain recombines TRBV20-1 with TRBJ2-1, with TRBD2 identical over 7 bases. The CDR3 spans 14 residues. CDR1 DFQATT and CDR2 SNEGSKA come from the germline V gene (reference sequence). The J segment lost 7 bases and the V segment lost 6 bases, leaving 12 bases of the junction unmatched.

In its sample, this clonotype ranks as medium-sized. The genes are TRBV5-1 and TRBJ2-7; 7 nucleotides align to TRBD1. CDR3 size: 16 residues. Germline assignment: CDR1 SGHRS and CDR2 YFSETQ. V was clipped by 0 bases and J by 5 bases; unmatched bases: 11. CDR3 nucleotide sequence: TGCGCCAGCAGCTTGGCGGTTGAGACAGGGTCGCACGAGCAGTACTTC. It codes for CASSLAVETGSHEQYF.

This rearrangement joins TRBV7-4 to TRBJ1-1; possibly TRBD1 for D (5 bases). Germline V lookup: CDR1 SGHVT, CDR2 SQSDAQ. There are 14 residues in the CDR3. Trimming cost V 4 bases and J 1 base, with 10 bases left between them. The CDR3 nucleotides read TGTGCCAGCAGCTCCGATACAGGGAACACTGAAGCTTTCTTT. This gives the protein CASSSDTGNTEAFF.

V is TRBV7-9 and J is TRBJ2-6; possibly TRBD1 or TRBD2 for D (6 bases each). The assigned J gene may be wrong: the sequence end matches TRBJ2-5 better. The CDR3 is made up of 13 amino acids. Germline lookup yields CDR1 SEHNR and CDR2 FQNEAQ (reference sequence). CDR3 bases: TGTGCCAGCAGACAGGGAGGAGAAGAGACCCAGTACTTC. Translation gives CASRQGGEETQYF.

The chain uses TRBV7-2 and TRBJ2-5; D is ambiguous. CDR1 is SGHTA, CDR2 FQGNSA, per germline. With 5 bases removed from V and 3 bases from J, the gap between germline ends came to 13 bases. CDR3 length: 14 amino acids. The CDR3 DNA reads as TGTGCCAGCAGCCCGAGACTTTCGGAAGAGACCCAGTACTTC. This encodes CASSPRLSEETQYF.

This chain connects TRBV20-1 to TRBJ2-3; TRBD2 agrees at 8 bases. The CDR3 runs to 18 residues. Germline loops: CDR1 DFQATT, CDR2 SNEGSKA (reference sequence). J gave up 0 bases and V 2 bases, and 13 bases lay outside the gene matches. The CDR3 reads CSARNPLAGSSSTDTQYF. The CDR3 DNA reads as TGCAGTGCTAGAAATCCTCTAGCGGGCAGTTCTAGCACAGATACGCAGTATTTT.

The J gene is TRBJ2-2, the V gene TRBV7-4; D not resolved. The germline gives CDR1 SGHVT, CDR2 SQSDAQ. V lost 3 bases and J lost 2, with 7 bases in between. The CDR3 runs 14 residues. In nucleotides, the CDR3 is TGTGCCAGCAGCTTGCCTGATAACACCGGGGAGCTGTTTTTT. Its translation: CASSLPDNTGELFF.

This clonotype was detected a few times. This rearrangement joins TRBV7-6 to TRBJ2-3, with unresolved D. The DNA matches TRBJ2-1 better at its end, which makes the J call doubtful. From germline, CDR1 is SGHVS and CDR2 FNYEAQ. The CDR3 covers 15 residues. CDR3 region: CASSLRADRYNEQFF. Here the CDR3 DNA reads TGTGCCAGCAGCTTAAGAGCAGACCGGTACAATGAGCAGTTCTTC.

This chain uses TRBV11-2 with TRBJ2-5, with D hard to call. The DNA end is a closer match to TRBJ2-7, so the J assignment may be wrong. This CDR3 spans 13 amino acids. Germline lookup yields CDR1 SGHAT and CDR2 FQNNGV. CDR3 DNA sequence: TGTGCCAGCAGCTTAGATTTCCCCTACGAGCAGTACTTC. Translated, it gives CASSLDFPYEQYF.

Here the CDR3 reads CASSLEYGSGYTF. DNA of the CDR3: TGTGCCAGCAGCTTAGAATACGGGAGTGGCTACACCTTC. The chain combines TRBV7-9 with TRBJ1-2; D unclear. CDR3 size: 13 residues. The germline V gene has CDR1 SEHNR and CDR2 FQNEAQ (reference sequence). V was shortened by 1 base and J by 7 bases, with 10 bases between the two germline ends.